This TCR beta chain was sequenced in a study of T cell responses to AZD1222 COVID-19 vaccine. Study-wide background: The analysis combined second doses at about 4 or about 12 weeks.

Between the trimmed V and J ends, which lost 3 bases and 0 bases, there was a span of 8 bases. The CDR3 runs to 14 residues. CDR1 and CDR2 (germline): SGHVS, FNYEAQ. As for this clone: No antigen is known for it.

Study-level findings and limits: No repertoire was sampled before or during the peak T cell response, only after it.

TCRdb's table, derived via immunoSEQ multiplex PCR, lists solely in-frame clones and lacks some. This table holds about 120,000 clones, roughly 90% found once. The clonotype originates from an adult in good health. This chain connects TRBV7-6 to TRBJ1-1; TRBD1 is a possible D gene (6 bases). Sequenced material: peripheral blood, taken on day 0 of AZD1222 vaccination. The CDR3 sequence: CASSFQGLNTEAFF. The CDR3 coding sequence is TGTGCCAGCAGCTTCCAGGGGTTGAACACTGAAGCTTTCTTT.